The 12 T cell receptor beta chains in this list originate from one sample, sequenced in a study of monozygotic twins with inflammatory bowel disease (dated by TCRdb to the late 2010s). Receptor libraries were prepared by 5' RACE. Sequencing instrument: Illumina HiSeq 2500. The reads went through TCRdb reprocessing, and each CDR3 protein sequence gets one entry with no DNA. The sample has approximately 150,000 distinct CDR3 sequences on record. Of the sample, roughly 2.3% falls within the top ten clones. The sequenced sample was blood. Receptors originate from a human donor with ulcerative colitis or Crohn's disease, or a healthy co-twin of an affected twin (not recorded which).

The chain combines TRBV14 with TRBJ2-1; checking the TCRdb D call of TRBD2 is not possible without DNA. Germline V gene lookup returns CDR1 SGHDN and CDR2 FVKESK. The CDR3 covers 14 residues. CDR3 protein: CASSQASGYNEQFF.

The V gene is TRBV9, the J gene TRBJ1-2; TCRdb calls TRBD1, which cannot be checked without DNA. There are 17 residues in the CDR3. CDR1 and CDR2 from the germline V gene are SGDLS and YYNGEE. CDR3 in amino acids: CASSVSPLPTGGEGYTF.

The V and J genes are TRBV20-1 and TRBJ1-5; TCRdb reports TRBD1, a call that lacks DNA to check it against. The CDR3 has 15 amino acids. CDR1 DFQATT and CDR2 SNEGSKA come from the germline V gene (reference sequence). This CDR3 is CSAWTRGDSNQPQHF.

The chain has TRBV3-1 and TRBJ1-2; TCRdb's D call of TRBD1 is untestable without DNA. This CDR3 has 15 amino acids. Germline-derived CDR1 and CDR2 are LGHDT and YNNKEL (reference sequence). The CDR3 sequence is CASSHLQTGNYDYTF. Looking up the rest from reference TRBV3-1 and TRBJ1-2 gives the full variable domain: DTAVSQTPKYLVTQMGNDKSIKCEQNLGHDTMYWYKQDSKKFLKIMFSYNNKELIINETVPNRFSPKSPDKAHLNLHINSLELGDSAVYFCASSHLQTGNYDYTFGSGTRLTVV.

The V call is TRBV12-3 or TRBV12-4, the J call TRBJ2-7; the D call of TRBD2 rests on TCRdb alone, since no DNA is present to check it. The CDR3 has 15 residues. CDR3 amino acids: CASSLGLAGGYEQYF.

The V and J genes are TRBV9 and TRBJ2-3; TCRdb's assignment of TRBD2 cannot be checked, as there is no DNA. This CDR3 region has 17 residues. The V gene's germline CDR1 is SGDLS and CDR2 YYNGEE. This chain's CDR3 is CASSGDLGGAGTDTQYF.

This chain connects TRBV10-3 to TRBJ2-6; the D call of TRBD2 rests on TCRdb alone, since no DNA is present to check it. CDR3 length equals 16 residues. Germline V CDR1 and CDR2: ENHRY, SYGVKD. This CDR3 is CATSSGGISGANVLTF.

This sequence joins TRBV20-1 and TRBJ1-1; TCRdb returns TRBD1, unconfirmable since there is no DNA. Germline values: CDR1 DFQATT, CDR2 SNEGSKA (reference sequence). CDR3 length: 16 residues. The CDR3 loop reads CSARNLRGQDGTEAFF.

The V gene is TRBV7-3, the J gene TRBJ2-3; TCRdb outputs TRBD2, but without DNA this stays unchecked. The CDR3 extends over 12 amino acids. Germline CDR1 SGHTA, CDR2 FQGTGA. The CDR3 region is CASSSAEGAQYF. Full variable domain (remainder filled in from reference TRBV7-3 and TRBJ2-3): GAGVSQTPSNKVTEKGKYVELRCDPISGHTALYWYRQSLGQGPEFLIYFQGTGAADDSGLPNDRFFAVRPEGSVSTLKIQRTERGDSAVYLCASSSAEGAQYFGPGTRLTVL.

This chain joins TRBV27 and TRBJ2-7; TCRdb returns TRBD2, unconfirmable since there is no DNA. The CDR3 has 14 residues. Germline V gives CDR1 MNHEY, CDR2 SMNVEV (reference sequence). CDR3: CASSSTGRGYEQYF.

V is TRBV4-2 and J is TRBJ2-3. The CDR3 runs to 15 residues. Germline V gives CDR1 LGHNA, CDR2 YNFKEQ. This chain's CDR3 is CASSQGGTVTDTQYF.

The chain has TRBV10-3 and TRBJ2-5; TCRdb designates TRBD1, a call that cannot be tested without DNA. This CDR3 is 17 amino acids long. Germline CDR1 reads ENHRY; CDR2 reads SYGVKD. The CDR3 is CAISESKGNVHGETQYF.